Reported below is one T cell receptor beta chain. The target antigen is unknown. A heparinised blood draw that averaged approximately 110 mL was obtained once from each donor. The germline V gene has CDR1 SEHNR and CDR2 FQNEAQ (reference sequence). V dropped 5 bases and J dropped 8; count of bases not matched to a gene: 10. The CDR3 runs to 16 residues. These data come from a study of beta chain features in type 1 diabetes. Study-wide background: All of the samples together had 107,917,701 sorted cells examined. Study-level results: Lower insertion and higher deletion counts appeared at VDJ junctions in type 1 diabetes patients. TCRB CDR3s from Type 1 diabetes patients were moderately but significantly shorter in all four CD4+ subsets.

The whole isolated RNA underwent reverse transcription, so sequencing captured expressed TCRB transcripts. There were 3 million to 4 million reads on average in the naive, central memory and regulatory T cell samples. Only in-frame clones appear in the TCRdb table, and some are missing; sequencing was by immunoSEQ multiplex PCR. The sample lists under 300,000 clones; approximately 11% were seen once. The gene calls are TRBV7-9 and TRBJ1-4, with 11 bases lining up with TRBD1. Sequenced: naive CD4+ T cells from blood. This sequence originates from a man aged 30 to 45 with type 1 diabetes. CDR3 sequence reads: CASSPGQGASYEKLFF. In DNA form, the CDR3 reads TGTGCCAGCAGCCCAGGACAGGGGGCAAGCTACGAAAAACTGTTTTTT.